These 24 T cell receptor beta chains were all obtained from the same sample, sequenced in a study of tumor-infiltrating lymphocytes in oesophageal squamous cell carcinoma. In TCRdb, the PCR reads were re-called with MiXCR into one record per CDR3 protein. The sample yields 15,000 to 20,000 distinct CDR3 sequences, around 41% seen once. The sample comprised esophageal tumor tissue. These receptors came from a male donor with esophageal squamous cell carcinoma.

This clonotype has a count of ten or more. CDR3 nucleotides: TGTGCCAGCAGTCCCCAACCCCAAGGGGCGCTATACGGGGAGCTGTTTTTT. Translated, it gives CASSPQPQGALYGELFF. The chain has TRBV2 and TRBJ2-2, with D perhaps TRBD1 (5 bases). Germline CDR1 and CDR2: SNHLY and FYNNEI. This CDR3 has 17 residues. The germline V and J ends were trimmed by 5 bases and 7 bases, with 23 bases remaining between them.

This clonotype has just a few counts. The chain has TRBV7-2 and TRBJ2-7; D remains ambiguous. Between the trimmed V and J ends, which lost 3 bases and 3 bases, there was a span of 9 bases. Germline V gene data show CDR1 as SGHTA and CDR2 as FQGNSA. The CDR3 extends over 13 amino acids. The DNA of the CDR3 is TGTGCCAGCAGCTTGGGCCGCATCTACGAGCAGTACTTC. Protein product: CASSLGRIYEQYF.

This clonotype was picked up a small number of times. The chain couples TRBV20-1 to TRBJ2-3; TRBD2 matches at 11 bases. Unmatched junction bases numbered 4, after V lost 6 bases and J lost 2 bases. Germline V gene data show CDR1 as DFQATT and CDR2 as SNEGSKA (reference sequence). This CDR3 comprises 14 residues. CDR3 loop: CSADSGGVTDTQYF. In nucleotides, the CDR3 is TGCAGTGCAGATAGCGGGGGGGTCACAGATACGCAGTATTTT.

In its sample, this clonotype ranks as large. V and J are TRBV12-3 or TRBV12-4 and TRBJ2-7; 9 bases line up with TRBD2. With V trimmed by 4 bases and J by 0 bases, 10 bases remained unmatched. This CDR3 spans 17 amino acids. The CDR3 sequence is CASSSRRTSDSSYEQYF. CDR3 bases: TGTGCCAGCAGTTCTCGAAGGACTAGCGACTCCTCCTACGAGCAGTACTTC.

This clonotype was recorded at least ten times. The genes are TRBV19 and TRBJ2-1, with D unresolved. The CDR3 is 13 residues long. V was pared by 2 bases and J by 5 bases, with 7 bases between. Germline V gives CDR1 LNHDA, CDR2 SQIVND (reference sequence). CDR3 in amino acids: CASSIMGNNEQFF. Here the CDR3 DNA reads TGTGCCAGTAGTATAATGGGAAACAATGAGCAGTTCTTC.

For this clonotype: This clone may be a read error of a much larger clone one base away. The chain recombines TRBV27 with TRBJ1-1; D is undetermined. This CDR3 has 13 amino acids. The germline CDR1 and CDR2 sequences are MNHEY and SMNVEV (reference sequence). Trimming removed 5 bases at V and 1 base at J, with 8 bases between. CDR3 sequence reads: CASSVRENTEAFF. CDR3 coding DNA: TGTGCCAGCAGTGTTCGGGAGAACACTGAAGCTTTCTTT.

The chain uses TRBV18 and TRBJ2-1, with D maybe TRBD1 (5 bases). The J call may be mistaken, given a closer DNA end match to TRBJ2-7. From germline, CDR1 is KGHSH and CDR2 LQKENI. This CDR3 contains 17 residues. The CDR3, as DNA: TGTGCCAGCTCACCACCGAAAGGTAGGGGTTCGTACAATGAGCAGTACTTC. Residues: CASSPPKGRGSYNEQYF.

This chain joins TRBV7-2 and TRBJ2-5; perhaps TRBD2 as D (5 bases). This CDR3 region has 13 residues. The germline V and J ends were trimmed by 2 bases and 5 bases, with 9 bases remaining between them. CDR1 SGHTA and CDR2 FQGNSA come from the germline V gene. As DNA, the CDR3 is TGTGCCAGCAGCTTACCTAGCTGGGAGACCCAGTACTTC. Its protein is CASSLPSWETQYF.

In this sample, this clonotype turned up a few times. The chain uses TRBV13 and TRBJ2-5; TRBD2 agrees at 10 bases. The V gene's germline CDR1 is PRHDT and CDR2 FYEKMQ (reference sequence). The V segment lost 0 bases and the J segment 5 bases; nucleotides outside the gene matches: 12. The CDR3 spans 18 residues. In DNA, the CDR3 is TGTGCCAGCAGCTTAGGCCTCGGGTTAGCGGGAGGCAGGGAGACCCAGTACTTC. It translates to CASSLGLGLAGGRETQYF.

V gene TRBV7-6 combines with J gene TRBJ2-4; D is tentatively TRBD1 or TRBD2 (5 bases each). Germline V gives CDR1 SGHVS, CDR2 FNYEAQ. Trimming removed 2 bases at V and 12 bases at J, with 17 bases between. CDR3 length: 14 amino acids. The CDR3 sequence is CASSLSRDPVNQYF. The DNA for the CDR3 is TGTGCCAGCAGCTTAAGCCGGGACCCCGTGAATCAGTACTTC.

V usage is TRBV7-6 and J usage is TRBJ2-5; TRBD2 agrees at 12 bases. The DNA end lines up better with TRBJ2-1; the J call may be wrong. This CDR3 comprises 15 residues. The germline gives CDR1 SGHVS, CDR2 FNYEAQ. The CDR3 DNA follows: TGTGCCAGCAGCCGGACTAGCGGGGAGAGTAATGAGCAGTTCTTC. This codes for CASSRTSGESNEQFF.

CDR3 in DNA: TGTGCCAGCAGTTTACAGCGTTACACAGATACGCAGTATTTT. Its protein product is CASSLQRYTDTQYF. This chain joins TRBV28 and TRBJ2-3; no clear D. CDR1 is MDHEN and CDR2 is SYDVKM in the germline V gene. The CDR3 has 14 residues. V dropped 2 bases and J dropped 2 bases, with 8 bases sitting between them.

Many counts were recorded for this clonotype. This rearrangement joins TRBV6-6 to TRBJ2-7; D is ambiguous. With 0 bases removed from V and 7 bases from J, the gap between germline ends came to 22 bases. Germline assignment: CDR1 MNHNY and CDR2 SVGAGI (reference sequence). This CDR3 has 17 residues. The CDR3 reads CASSYSNWHVINNEQYF. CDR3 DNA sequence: TGTGCCAGCAGTTACTCGAACTGGCATGTTATAAACAATGAGCAGTACTTC.

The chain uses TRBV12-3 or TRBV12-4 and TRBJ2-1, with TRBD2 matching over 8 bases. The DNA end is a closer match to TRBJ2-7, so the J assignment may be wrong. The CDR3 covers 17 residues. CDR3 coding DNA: TGTGCCAGCAGTTTCTACCCGGGGGGGCTAGCGATTTACGAGCAGTACTTC. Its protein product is CASSFYPGGLAIYEQYF.

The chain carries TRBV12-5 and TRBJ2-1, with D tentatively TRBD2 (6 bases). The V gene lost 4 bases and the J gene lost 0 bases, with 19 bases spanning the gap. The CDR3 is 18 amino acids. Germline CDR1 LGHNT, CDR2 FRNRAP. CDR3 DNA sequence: TGTGCTAGTGGTTCCGCCTTAGCGGACCGGGTCTCCTACAATGAGCAGTTCTTC. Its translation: CASGSALADRVSYNEQFF.

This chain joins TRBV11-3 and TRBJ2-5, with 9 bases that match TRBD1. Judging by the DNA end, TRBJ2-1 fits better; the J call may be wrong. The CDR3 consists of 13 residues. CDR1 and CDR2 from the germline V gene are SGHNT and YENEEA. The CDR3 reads CASSSGQGREQFF. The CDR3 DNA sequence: TGTGCCAGCAGCTCCGGACAGGGGCGCGAGCAGTTCTTC.

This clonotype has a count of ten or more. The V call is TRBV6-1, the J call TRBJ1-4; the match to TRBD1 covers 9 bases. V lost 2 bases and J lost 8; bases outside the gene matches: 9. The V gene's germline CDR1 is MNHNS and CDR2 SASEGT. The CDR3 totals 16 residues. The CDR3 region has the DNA TGTGCCAGCAGTGAAATTTGGGGGACAGGGCTCGAAAAACTGTTTTTT. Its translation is CASSEIWGTGLEKLFF.

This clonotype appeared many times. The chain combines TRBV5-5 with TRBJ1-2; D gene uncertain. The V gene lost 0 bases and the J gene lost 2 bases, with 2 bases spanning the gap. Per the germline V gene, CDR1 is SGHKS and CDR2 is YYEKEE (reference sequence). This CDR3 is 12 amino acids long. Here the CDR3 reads CASSLVNYGYTF. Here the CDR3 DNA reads TGTGCCAGCAGCTTGGTAAACTATGGCTACACCTTC.

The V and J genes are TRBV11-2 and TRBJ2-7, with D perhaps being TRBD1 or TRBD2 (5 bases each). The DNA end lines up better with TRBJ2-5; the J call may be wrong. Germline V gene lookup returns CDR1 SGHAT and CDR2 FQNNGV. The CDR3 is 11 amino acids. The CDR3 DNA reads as TGTGCCAGCGAGGCAGGGAGGACCCAGTACTTC. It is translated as CASEAGRTQYF.

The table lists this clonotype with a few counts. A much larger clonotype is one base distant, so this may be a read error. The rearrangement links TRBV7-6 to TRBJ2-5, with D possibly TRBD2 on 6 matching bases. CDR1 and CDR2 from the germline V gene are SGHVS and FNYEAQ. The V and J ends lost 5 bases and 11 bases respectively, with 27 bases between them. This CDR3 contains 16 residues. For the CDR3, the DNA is TGTGCCAGCAGCCCTATTTATGCCGGGGGTCGTAATGAGCAGTACTTC. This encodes CASSPIYAGGRNEQYF.

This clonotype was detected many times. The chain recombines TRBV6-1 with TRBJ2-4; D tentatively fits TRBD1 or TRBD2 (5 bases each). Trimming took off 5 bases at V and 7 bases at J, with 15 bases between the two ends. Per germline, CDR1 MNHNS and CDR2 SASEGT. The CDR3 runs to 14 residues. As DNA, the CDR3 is TGTGCCAGCAGTCGGGGACCTCCGGGGAACATTCAGTACTTC. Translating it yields CASSRGPPGNIQYF.

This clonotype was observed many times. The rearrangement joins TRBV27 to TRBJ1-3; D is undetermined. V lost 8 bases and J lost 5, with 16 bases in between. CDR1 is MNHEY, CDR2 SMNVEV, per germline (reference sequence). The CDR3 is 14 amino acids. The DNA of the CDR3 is TGTGCCAGCCCACCTTGGGAAAAACGAAACACCATATATTTT. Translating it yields CASPPWEKRNTIYF.

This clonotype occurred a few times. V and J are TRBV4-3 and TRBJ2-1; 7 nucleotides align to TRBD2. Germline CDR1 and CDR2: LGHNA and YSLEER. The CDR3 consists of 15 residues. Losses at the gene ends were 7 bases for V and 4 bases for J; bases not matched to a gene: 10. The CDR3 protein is CASKSLGLVYNEQFF. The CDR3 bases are TGCGCCAGCAAAAGTCTCGGACTAGTGTACAATGAGCAGTTCTTC.

The CDR3 sequence is CASSIQPGLPTDTQYF. CDR3 DNA: TGTGCCAGCAGTATACAACCGGGACTTCCCACAGATACGCAGTATTTT. The rearrangement joins TRBV6-5 to TRBJ2-7; a possible D gene is TRBD2 (6 bases). The DNA end favors TRBJ2-3, so the J call may be wrong. The CDR3 extends over 16 amino acids. CDR1 is MNHEY, CDR2 SVGAGI, per germline.